The rows below give T cell receptor beta chains drawn from one sample of a study of blood T cells in healthy people across ages. One entry per CDR3 protein results from TCRdb running MiXCR on the 5' RACE reads. Here the sample spans some 930,000 distinct CDR3 sequences, roughly 29% being singletons. These data were also filed under a second study, of T cells of mothers and their children.

What was sequenced was blood. The origin of the receptors is a woman between 40 and 50 years old in good health. The CDR3 runs from the conserved cysteine through the conserved F or W. The D gene is left open where the match is weak. Where a row states a size, it is once, few, many or the class of an expanded clone; other rows omit it.

TRBJ2-7 | NA | TRBV6-1 | many | TGTGCCAGCAGTGAAGGAGCAGGGGGGTACGAGCAGTACTTC | CASSEGAGGYEQYF
TRBJ1-2 | TRBD1 | TRBV13 | NA | TGTGCCAGCAGCTCAGTCCCGGGACAGGGAGGGAGGGCTCCTAACTATGGCTACACCTTC | CASSSVPGQGGRAPNYGYTF
TRBJ2-3 | TRBD2 | TRBV7-9 | NA | TGTGCCGGCAGCCTTACTCTTATTTTGACTAGCAGAGGCGCAGATACGCAGTATTTT | CAGSLTLILTSRGADTQYF
TRBJ2-6 | TRBD1 | TRBV7-9 | NA | TGTGCCAGCAGCACCGACAGGGGGCTTGCCAACGTCCTGACTTTC | CASSTDRGLANVLTF
TRBJ2-7 | NA | TRBV2 | few | TGTGCCAGCAACCTACTAGCTTCCTACGAGCAGTACTTC | CASNLLASYEQYF
TRBJ2-1 | NA | TRBV20-1 | many | TGCAGTGCTGTCGGGCCTTACAATGAGCAGTTCTTC | CSAVGPYNEQFF
TRBJ2-1 | TRBD1 | TRBV9 | NA | TGTGCCAGCAGCAGGCGACAGGGTTCCAACTACAATGAGCAGTTCTTC | CASSRRQGSNYNEQFF
TRBJ2-7 | NA | TRBV5-1 | few | TGCGCCAGCAGCTTGGAAGAGGGGGTCTTGTACGAGCAGTACTTC | CASSLEEGVLYEQYF
TRBJ1-1 | NA | TRBV5-5 | NA | TGTGCCAGCAGCCCGATATTAGGCGGAGGGGGTTCCGGCACTGAAGCTTTCTTT | CASSPILGGGGSGTEAFF
TRBJ1-1 | NA | TRBV7-2 | few | TGTGCCAGCAGCTTAGGGACAGAGTATGCTGAAGCTTTCTTT | CASSLGTEYAEAFF
TRBJ1-5 | NA | TRBV2 | few | TGTGCCAGCAGTGAGACGGCGAACAGGGACCAGCCCCAGCATTTT | CASSETANRDQPQHF
TRBJ2-2 | TRBD1 | TRBV29-1 | few | TGCAGCGCAGGGGGCCAGGGGAAAACCGGGGAGCTGTTTTTT | CSAGGQGKTGELFF
TRBJ2-1 | TRBD1 | TRBV5-1 | NA | TGCGCCAGCAGCAGGGACAGGGAGCTAAGGACGGAGCAGTTCTTC | CASSRDRELRTEQFF
TRBJ2-7 | NA | TRBV20-1 | NA | TGCAGTGCTAGAAATGGCGAGGGTAGCGGACCCGGGATGCTCTCCTACGAGCAGTACTTC | CSARNGEGSGPGMLSYEQYF
TRBJ1-2 | TRBD1 | TRBV5-1 | NA | TGCGCCAGCAGCAGGACGGGACAGGGCGCCAACTATGGCTACACCTTC | CASSRTGQGANYGYTF
TRBJ2-1 | TRBD1 | TRBV5-1 | few | TGCGCCAGCGGGGGGACAGGGTTGAATGAGCAGTTCTTC | CASGGTGLNEQFF
TRBJ2-3 | TRBD1 | TRBV15 | NA | TGTGCCACCAGCACGGGGAGGACAGGGGGTCGGGATACGCAGTATTTT | CATSTGRTGGRDTQYF
TRBJ2-1 | TRBD2 | TRBV7-2 | many | TGTGCCAGCAGCCCTCAAGGACTAGCATCCTACAATGAGCAGTTCTTC | CASSPQGLASYNEQFF
TRBJ2-3 | TRBD2 | TRBV6-1 | many | TGTGCCAGCAGTCCCAGCGCTAGCGGGGGGACGAGCGATACGCGGTATTTT | CASSPSASGGTSDTRYF
TRBJ2-4 | NA | TRBV14 | NA | TGTGCCAGCAGCACCGGATGGAATGAGCAGTACTTC | CASSTGWNEQYF
TRBJ1-1 | NA | TRBV14 | few | TGTGCCAGCAGCACCGTTTCTTCGCCTGAAGCTTTCTTT | CASSTVSSPEAFF
TRBJ2-4 | NA | TRBV6-2/TRBV6-3 | NA | TGTGCCAGCAGTTACGGGGAGGCCAAAAACATTCAGTACTTC | CASSYGEAKNIQYF
TRBJ2-3 | NA | TRBV7-2 | NA | TGTGCCATGGAGCGAGGGGCTGACACAGATACGCAGTATTTT | CAMERGADTDTQYF
TRBJ2-7 | NA | TRBV28 | NA | TGTGCCAGCGCCATTGGTACGGAGCAGTACTTC | CASAIGTEQYF
TRBJ2-7 | TRBD2 | TRBV28 | many | TGTGCCAGCAAGACTAGCGGGGGGGCCTACGAGCAGTACTTC | CASKTSGGAYEQYF
TRBJ2-7 | NA | TRBV28 | NA | TGTGCCAGCAGTTTACAATATCAGGACAGTTGGGGGATTTTTGACGAGCAGTACTTC | CASSLQYQDSWGIFDEQYF
TRBJ2-7 | TRBD2 | TRBV20-1 | NA | TGCAGTGCAAACCCTAGCGGGAGACACGAGCAGTACTTC | CSANPSGRHEQYF
TRBJ1-1 | NA | TRBV7-2 | few | TGTGCCAGCAGCTTAGAAGGGTATCGCACTGAAGCTTTCTTT | CASSLEGYRTEAFF
TRBJ2-1 | NA | TRBV12-3/TRBV12-4 | once | TGTGCCAGCAGTTTAATACAGTTTTACAATGAGCAGTTCTTC | CASSLIQFYNEQFF
TRBJ1-5 | NA | TRBV12-3/TRBV12-4 | once | TGTGCCAGCAGTGGTCGATTATCGGGGCCCAATCAGCCCCAGCATTTT | CASSGRLSGPNQPQHF
TRBJ2-1 | NA | TRBV10-3 | many | TGTGCCATCAGTGAATACCAGGGGATTGGTGTGCGCGAGCAGTTCTTC | CAISEYQGIGVREQFF
TRBJ2-1 | NA | TRBV5-6 | few | TGTGCCAGCAGCTTTAAACAGGGTATCGGATACAATGAGCAGTTCTTC | CASSFKQGIGYNEQFF
TRBJ1-1 | NA | TRBV7-9 | NA | TGTGCCAGCAGCTTGGCTAAGAGGGGACGAACTGAAGCTTTCTTT | CASSLAKRGRTEAFF
TRBJ2-7 | NA | TRBV29-1 | NA | TGCAGCGTTGCTAGGGCCCTGAGCTACGAGCAGTACTTC | CSVARALSYEQYF
TRBJ2-7 | TRBD2 | TRBV20-1 | many | TGCAGTGCCTATAGCGGGGGGACCTCCTACGAGCAGTACTTC | CSAYSGGTSYEQYF
TRBJ2-7 | NA | TRBV12-3/TRBV12-4 | NA | TGTGCCAGCAGGACAGTTGGGGCGGGCTACGAGCAGTACTTC | CASRTVGAGYEQYF
TRBJ2-5 | NA | TRBV6-2/TRBV6-3 | NA | TGTGCCAGCGGCCTGCGGGACACCTTGGTTAGGGAGACCCAGTACTTC | CASGLRDTLVRETQYF
TRBJ2-4 | NA | TRBV6-6 | NA | TGTGCCAGCAGTTCACTCCGGGTATCAGCCAAAAACATTCAGTACTTC | CASSSLRVSAKNIQYF
TRBJ2-5 | TRBD2 | TRBV20-1 | few | TGCAGTACTAGACCCCTAGCGGGGTTTCAAGAGACCCAGTACTTC | CSTRPLAGFQETQYF
TRBJ2-5 | NA | TRBV20-1 | few | TGCAGTGCTGCGGCCAGGGCTAACCAAGAGACCCAGTACTTC | CSAAARANQETQYF
TRBJ1-4 | NA | TRBV12-3/TRBV12-4 | NA | TGTGCCAGCAGTTTTCAGGGACTAACTAATGAAAAACTGTTTTTT | CASSFQGLTNEKLFF
TRBJ1-1 | NA | TRBV28 | few | TGTGCCAGCAGATCTATGGGGGGCCCCACTGAAGCTTTCTTT | CASRSMGGPTEAFF
TRBJ2-7 | NA | TRBV9 | few | TGTGCCAGCAGCGTAGACGGCAGGGACACCAACGAGCAGTACTTC | CASSVDGRDTNEQYF
TRBJ2-5 | NA | TRBV18 | NA | TGTGCCAGCTCACTTTCACTAGGACAAGAGACCCAGTACTTC | CASSLSLGQETQYF
TRBJ1-2 | TRBD1 | TRBV6-5 | few | TGTGCCAGCAGTTACTCTCCTTTCAGGGGGGAGAACTATGGCTACACCTTC | CASSYSPFRGENYGYTF
TRBJ1-5 | TRBD1 | TRBV10-3 | NA | TGTGCCATCAGTGTAGGGACAGGAGATAGCAATCAGCCCCAGCATTTT | CAISVGTGDSNQPQHF
TRBJ1-4 | TRBD1 | TRBV15 | many | TGTGCCACCAGCAGAGATTACAGGGGTAATGAAAAACTGTTTTTT | CATSRDYRGNEKLFF